These 15 T cell receptor beta chains originate from one sample sequenced in a study of CD8+ T cells in alopecia areata. Regarding treatment: oral pan-JAK inhibitor, 5-10 mg twice daily. The authors extracted RNA and reverse transcribed it into cDNA as the sequencing template. TCRdb's copy holds only in-frame clones and misses some; the assay was immunoSEQ multiplex PCR. The sample lists about 260,000 clones; 60% were seen once. The sequences come from CD4+ T cells sorted from blood, collected between weeks 51 and 54, from a patient treated with tofacitinib. Every receptor here comes from a human donor with alopecia areata.

The rearrangement links TRBV30 to TRBJ1-1, with a possible D match to TRBD1 (5 bases). The CDR3 has 13 amino acids. CDR1 and CDR2 (germline): GTSNPN, SVGIG (reference sequence). The V gene lost 4 bases and the J gene lost 3 bases, with 12 bases spanning the gap. The CDR3 here is CAWTSTEYTEAFF. CDR3 nucleotides: TGTGCCTGGACGTCGACAGAGTACACTGAAGCTTTCTTT.

The J gene is TRBJ1-2, the V gene TRBV6-5, with TRBD1 identical over 10 bases. V lost 0 bases to trimming and J lost 8 bases; unmatched junction nucleotides: 0. CDR1 is MNHEY, CDR2 SVGAGI, per germline. The CDR3 spans 13 residues. CDR3 sequence reads: CASSYSTGGGYTF. The DNA of the CDR3 is TGTGCCAGCAGTTACTCGACAGGGGGCGGCTACACCTTC.

The J gene is TRBJ2-7, the V gene TRBV15; 10 bases map to TRBD2. Germline V gene sequence: CDR1 LNHNV, CDR2 YYDKDF (reference sequence). Trimming at V came to 3 bases and at J to 3 bases, leaving 5 bases not matched to a gene. The CDR3 extends over 15 amino acids. CDR3 coding DNA: TGTGCCACCAGCAGGGCAGCGGGGGGGATCTACGAGCAGTACTTC. Encoded protein: CATSRAAGGIYEQYF.

This clone was counted a few times. The chain recombines TRBV6-5 with TRBJ2-1; D is perhaps TRBD1 or TRBD2 (6 bases each). In germline, CDR1 is MNHEY, CDR2 SVGAGI. The CDR3 covers 12 residues. V dropped 5 bases and J dropped 14 bases, with 16 bases sitting between them. The CDR3 DNA is TGTGCCAGCAGTCTCCCCGGGGGCGTAGAGTTCTTC. This encodes CASSLPGGVEFF.

This clone was seen more than once but under ten times. This chain joins TRBV18 and TRBJ1-4; tentative D call: TRBD1 (5 bases). Germline CDR1 KGHSH, CDR2 LQKENI. CDR3 length: 13 amino acids. Trimming pared 0 bases from V and 7 bases from J, leaving 6 bases between. The CDR3 loop is CASSPPGVEKLFF. CDR3 nucleotide sequence: TGTGCCAGCTCACCACCGGGGGTTGAAAAACTGTTTTTT.

The chain has TRBV29-1 and TRBJ1-1; the match to TRBD1 covers 8 bases. Trimming removed 6 bases from V and 1 base from J; junction bases left unmatched: 4. Germline-derived CDR1 and CDR2 are SQVTM and ANQGSEA. The CDR3 extends over 13 amino acids. For the CDR3, the DNA is TGCAGCGTCACAGGGGGGTGGAACACTGAAGCTTTCTTT. Amino acids: CSVTGGWNTEAFF.

In regard to this clone: Different DNA sequences within this sample yield the same CDR3. V and J are TRBV9 and TRBJ2-5; 7 bases line up with TRBD2. V dropped 0 bases and J dropped 2; count of bases not matched to a gene: 1. From germline, CDR1 is SGDLS and CDR2 YYNGEE. The CDR3 contains 14 residues. DNA of the CDR3: TGTGCCAGCAGCGTAGGTAGCGGGCAAGAGACCCAGTACTTC. This translates into CASSVGSGQETQYF.

With respect to this clone: Other DNA variants within this sample encode the same CDR3. The DNA of the CDR3 is TGTGCCAGCAGCTTGGACAGTAACTATGGCTACACCTTC. Translating gives CASSLDSNYGYTF. V gene TRBV5-4 combines with J gene TRBJ1-2, with D unclear. CDR1 is SGHNT and CDR2 is YYREEE in the germline V gene (reference sequence). The CDR3 is made up of 13 amino acids. Trimming cost V 0 bases and J 1 base, with 4 bases left between them.

The chain uses TRBV7-8 and TRBJ2-1; 10 bases align to TRBD2. V was clipped by 5 bases and J by 4 bases; unmatched bases: 5. Germline assignment: CDR1 SGHVS and CDR2 FQNEAQ. The CDR3 totals 15 residues. This CDR3 is CASSPSSGGYNEQFF. The CDR3 DNA sequence: TGTGCCAGCAGCCCCAGTAGCGGGGGGTACAATGAGCAGTTCTTC.

In the case of this clone: Within the sample, other DNA sequences also encode this same CDR3. The genes are TRBV30 and TRBJ1-2; D unclear. V lost 0 bases and J lost 2, with 7 bases in between. This CDR3 has 13 residues. Germline CDR1 is GTSNPN and CDR2 is SVGIG (reference sequence). CDR3 residues: CAWSVLSNYGYTF. CDR3 DNA: TGTGCCTGGAGTGTACTGAGCAACTATGGCTACACCTTC. The full variable domain, with the rest looked up from reference TRBV30 and TRBJ1-2, is SQTIHQWPATLVQPVGSPLSLECTVEGTSNPNLYWYRQAAGRGLQLLFYSVGIGQISSEVPQNLSASRPQDRQFILSSKKLLLSDSGFYLCAWSVLSNYGYTFGSGTRLTVV.

The chain has TRBV11-2 and TRBJ1-2; weak D call: TRBD1 (6 bases). Trimming took off 1 base at V and 0 bases at J, with 15 bases between the two ends. Germline V lookup: CDR1 SGHAT, CDR2 FQNNGV. CDR3 length equals 17 residues. CDR3 in DNA: TGTGCCAGCAGCTTAGGAAGGGGGACGACGACTAACTATGGCTACACCTTC. Protein sequence: CASSLGRGTTTNYGYTF. The variable domain in full, with the rest retrieved from reference TRBV11-2 and TRBJ1-2, is EAGVAQSPRYKIIEKRQSVAFWCNPISGHATLYWYQQILGQGPKLLIQFQNNGVVDDSQLPKDRFSAERLKGVDSTLKIQPAKLEDSAVYLCASSLGRGTTTNYGYTFGSGTRLTVV.

The chain is built from TRBV5-1 and TRBJ1-6; D unresolved. There are 14 residues in the CDR3. V dropped 0 bases and J dropped 9 bases, with 10 bases sitting between them. Germline values: CDR1 SGHRS, CDR2 YFSETQ. This CDR3 reads CASSLEAPGSPLHF. As DNA, the CDR3 is TGCGCCAGCAGCTTGGAGGCACCCGGTTCACCCCTCCACTTT.

The rearrangement uses TRBV11-2 and TRBJ1-3; possibly TRBD1 for D (6 bases). The germline CDR1 and CDR2 sequences are SGHAT and FQNNGV. Trimming pared 3 bases from V and 3 bases from J, leaving 12 bases between. The CDR3 is made up of 15 amino acids. The CDR3 protein is CASSLTGQFGNTIYF. Here the CDR3 DNA reads TGTGCCAGCAGCTTGACCGGACAGTTTGGAAACACCATATATTTT.

The chain links TRBV30 to TRBJ2-7; 10 bases are shared with TRBD1. The CDR3 totals 14 residues. Per the germline V gene, CDR1 is GTSNPN and CDR2 is SVGIG (reference sequence). After removal of 3 bases from V and 1 base from J, the junction contained 3 bases not matched to a gene. The CDR3 nucleotides read TGTGCCTGGAGGACGGGACAGGGGTCCTACGAGCAGTACTTC. Amino acid sequence: CAWRTGQGSYEQYF. The full variable domain, with the rest looked up from reference TRBV30 and TRBJ2-7, is SQTIHQWPATLVQPVGSPLSLECTVEGTSNPNLYWYRQAAGRGLQLLFYSVGIGQISSEVPQNLSASRPQDRQFILSSKKLLLSDSGFYLCAWRTGQGSYEQYFGPGTRLTVT.

J is TRBJ1-1 and V is TRBV6-1; D gene unclear. Trimming left V 7 bases short and J 0 bases short, with 15 bases between. CDR3 length equals 15 residues. Germline assignment: CDR1 MNHNS and CDR2 SASEGT. CDR3 DNA: TGTGCCAGCACCGTGAGGCACCTAATGAACACTGAAGCTTTCTTT. Its translation is CASTVRHLMNTEAFF.